Presented here are 25 T cell receptor beta chains from one specimen sequenced in a study of blood T cell repertoires in COVID-19. Clones were sequenced by immunoSEQ multiplex PCR, and TCRdb holds only the in-frame ones, with some missing. The sample shows over 250,000 clones, around four fifths of them seen only once. Sequenced: peripheral blood. All receptors come from a woman between 45 and 60 years old who had recovered from COVID-19.

The chain is built from TRBV12-3 or TRBV12-4 and TRBJ1-2, with 7 bases identical to TRBD1. There are 13 residues in the CDR3. V lost 2 bases to trimming and J lost 10 bases; unmatched junction nucleotides: 7. The CDR3 sequence is CASSLWDRSTYTF. CDR3 nucleotides: TGTGCCAGCAGTTTATGGGACAGATCTACCTACACCTTC.

This chain links TRBV28 with TRBJ2-5, with TRBD2 matching 9 bases. The CDR3 contains 13 residues. CDR1 is MDHEN, CDR2 SYDVKM, per germline. Unmatched junction bases numbered 4, after V lost 7 bases and J lost 4 bases. CDR3 bases: TGTGCCAGCATTAGCGGGAGTACAGAGACCCAGTACTTC. Its translation is CASISGSTETQYF.

This sequence joins TRBV30 and TRBJ1-2; 11 bases agree with TRBD1. V gave up 4 bases and J gave up 3 bases; unmatched junction bases: 1. The CDR3 covers 13 residues. Germline values: CDR1 GTSNPN, CDR2 SVGIG (reference sequence). The CDR3 loop is CAWKGQGDYGYTF. In DNA, the CDR3 is TGTGCCTGGAAGGGACAGGGGGACTATGGCTACACCTTC.

This chain joins TRBV5-1 and TRBJ2-3, with TRBD2 matching 8 bases. The CDR3 contains 14 residues. The junction had 4 bases not matched to a gene; V was cut back by 5 bases and J by 2 bases. The V gene's germline CDR1 is SGHRS and CDR2 YFSETQ. In DNA, the CDR3 is TGCGCCAGCAGAAGCGGGGGTACCACAGATACGCAGTATTTT. Translated, it gives CASRSGGTTDTQYF.

The J gene is TRBJ1-1, the V gene TRBV7-4; 8 positions match TRBD1. V was clipped by 5 bases and J by 12 bases; unmatched bases: 8. The CDR3 length is 12 residues. From germline, CDR1 is SGHVT and CDR2 SQSDAQ. DNA of the CDR3: TGTGCCAGCAGCCCCGGACAGGGTGAGACTTTCTTT. Translating gives CASSPGQGETFF.

The chain recombines TRBV4-3 with TRBJ2-1, with 9 bases lining up with TRBD1. CDR3 length: 16 residues. Germline V gene lookup returns CDR1 LGHNA and CDR2 YSLEER. With V trimmed by 2 bases and J by 6 bases, 8 bases remained unmatched. The CDR3 nucleotides are TGCGCCAGCAGCCAACCCGAGGGACAGGGCGGCAATGAGCAGTTCTTC. Its protein product is CASSQPEGQGGNEQFF.

CDR3 in DNA: TGTGCCAGCAGCTTAGATGTTGGCAGGGGTTACGAGCAGTACTTC. Its protein product is CASSLDVGRGYEQYF. The V and J genes are TRBV11-1 and TRBJ2-7; TRBD1 might be the D (6 bases). There are 15 residues in the CDR3. Germline CDR1 is SGHAT and CDR2 is FQDESV (reference sequence). Trimming removed 1 base at V and 4 bases at J, with 14 bases between.

The J gene is TRBJ1-2, the V gene TRBV9, with 7 bases lining up with TRBD1. This CDR3 region has 15 residues. The trim removed 0 bases at V and 2 bases at J, leaving 4 bases unmatched. Germline assignment: CDR1 SGDLS and CDR2 YYNGEE. For the CDR3, the DNA is TGTGCCAGCAGCGTAGGCACAGGGGTGAACTATGGCTACACCTTC. This sequence encodes CASSVGTGVNYGYTF.

This clone was seen at least ten times. The chain uses TRBV7-9 and TRBJ2-1; 7 bases map to TRBD1. V lost 6 bases, J lost 9 bases, and 11 bases stayed unmatched. Germline loops: CDR1 SEHNR, CDR2 FQNEAQ (reference sequence). The length of the CDR3 is 14 residues. Written as DNA, the CDR3 is TGTGCCAGCAGGGAGCGGACAGGAAAGAGTGAGCAGTTCTTC. Protein product: CASRERTGKSEQFF.

The V gene is TRBV4-1, the J gene TRBJ1-4, with D hard to call. V was cut by 1 base and J by 3 bases, with 9 bases left in between. The length of the CDR3 is 15 residues. The germline V gene encodes CDR1 MGHRA and CDR2 YSYEKL. The CDR3 is CASSQGYGANEKLFF. CDR3 in DNA: TGCGCCAGCAGCCAAGGATACGGGGCTAATGAAAAACTGTTTTTT.

This chain uses TRBV9 with TRBJ2-7; 9 bases are shared with TRBD2. After removal of 0 bases from V and 4 bases from J, the junction contained 5 bases not matched to a gene. Germline CDR1 reads SGDLS; CDR2 reads YYNGEE. The CDR3 is 15 residues long. CDR3 protein: CASSVASSGTYEQYF. The CDR3 region has the DNA TGTGCCAGCAGCGTAGCGTCTAGCGGGACTTACGAGCAGTACTTC.

In this sample, this clone turned up once. The chain is built from TRBV29-1 and TRBJ2-2; a possible D gene is TRBD2 (7 bases). The germline V and J ends were trimmed by 7 bases and 0 bases, with 15 bases remaining between them. The length of the CDR3 is 15 residues. Per germline, CDR1 SQVTM and CDR2 ANQGSEA. This CDR3 is CSALWGGANTGELFF. Here the CDR3 DNA reads TGCAGCGCCCTATGGGGGGGCGCGAACACCGGGGAGCTGTTTTTT.

The rearrangement links TRBV5-1 to TRBJ2-7; 7 nucleotides match TRBD1. The CDR3 extends over 15 amino acids. Trimming at V came to 1 base and at J to 7 bases, leaving 11 bases not matched to a gene. CDR1 SGHRS and CDR2 YFSETQ come from the germline V gene. As DNA, the CDR3 is TGCGCCAGCAGCTTGAGACAGGGTGACAGGAGGGAGCAGTACTTC. It encodes CASSLRQGDRREQYF.

This clone is categorized as medium-sized. The chain links TRBV7-9 to TRBJ2-7, with D perhaps TRBD1 (5 bases). CDR3 size: 14 residues. Between the trimmed V and J ends, which lost 3 bases and 5 bases, there was a span of 14 bases. The V gene's germline CDR1 is SEHNR and CDR2 FQNEAQ (reference sequence). In nucleotides, the CDR3 is TGTGCCAGCAGCTTCAGTAGCAGGGTCCACGAGCAGTACTTC. It encodes CASSFSSRVHEQYF.

The V call is TRBV20-1, the J call TRBJ1-3; 8 bases agree with TRBD1. Germline V gene data show CDR1 as DFQATT and CDR2 as SNEGSKA (reference sequence). The CDR3 length is 17 residues. V was pared by 3 bases and J by 4 bases, with 14 bases of the junction left unmatched. Here the CDR3 DNA reads TGCAGTGCTAGTGCCTCCTCGACAGGGGCCAGAGGAAACACCATATATTTT. This codes for CSASASSTGARGNTIYF.

The rearrangement uses TRBV27 and TRBJ1-1; TRBD1 agrees at 9 bases. V shed 5 bases and J 5 bases; nucleotides not matched to a gene: 12. This CDR3 contains 16 residues. From germline, CDR1 is MNHEY and CDR2 SMNVEV (reference sequence). This chain's CDR3 is CASSPHTGGKGTEAFF. The CDR3 nucleotides read TGTGCCAGCAGTCCACACACAGGGGGCAAGGGGACTGAAGCTTTCTTT.

The chain combines TRBV9 with TRBJ1-1; D is unclear. V lost 0 bases, J lost 3 bases, and 9 bases lay in between. Germline CDR1 reads SGDLS; CDR2 reads YYNGEE. The CDR3 runs to 14 residues. DNA of the CDR3: TGTGCCAGCAGCGTAGACATTGTGGACACTGAAGCTTTCTTT. It translates to CASSVDIVDTEAFF. The full variable domain, its missing parts supplied by reference TRBV9 and TRBJ1-1, is DSGVTQTPKHLITATGQRVTLRCSPRSGDLSVYWYQQSLDQGLQFLIQYYNGEERAKGNILERFSAQQFPDLHSELNLSSLELGDSALYFCASSVDIVDTEAFFGQGTRLTVV.

This clone was seen a few times. This rearrangement joins TRBV7-3 to TRBJ1-2; 11 nucleotides match TRBD1. V was clipped by 4 bases and J by 7 bases; unmatched bases: 2. CDR3 length: 13 amino acids. Germline CDR1 reads SGHTA; CDR2 reads FQGTGA. The CDR3 is CASSSGQGGGYTF. The CDR3 bases are TGTGCCAGCAGCTCGGGACAGGGGGGTGGCTACACCTTC.

This chain links TRBV7-9 with TRBJ2-2, with D possibly matching TRBD1 (6 bases). The CDR3 loop spans 18 amino acids. The germline V gene encodes CDR1 SEHNR and CDR2 FQNEAQ (reference sequence). Trimming pared 6 bases from V and 4 bases from J, leaving 24 bases between. This chain's CDR3 is CASSSPGQREYVTGELFF. CDR3 nucleotide sequence: TGTGCCAGCAGTTCCCCGGGACAAAGGGAATATGTCACCGGGGAGCTGTTTTTT.

The rearrangement links TRBV6-5 to TRBJ1-6; no firm D call. CDR1 and CDR2 (germline): MNHEY, SVGAGI. With 2 bases removed from V and 10 bases from J, the gap between germline ends came to 18 bases. CDR3 length: 16 amino acids. CDR3 sequence reads: CASSYVGPTSGSPLHF. The CDR3, as DNA: TGTGCCAGCAGTTACGTAGGCCCTACCTCGGGGTCACCCCTCCACTTT.

The V and J genes are TRBV29-1 and TRBJ2-3; D is perhaps TRBD2 (6 bases). The germline gives CDR1 SQVTM, CDR2 ANQGSEA. V lost 6 bases, J lost 4 bases, and 11 bases lay in between. The CDR3 is 12 residues long. This CDR3 reads CSVREEADTQYF. CDR3 coding DNA: TGCAGCGTCAGGGAGGAAGCAGATACGCAGTATTTT.

The chain uses TRBV4-2 and TRBJ2-1; 7 bases align to TRBD2. Germline V gene data show CDR1 as LGHNA and CDR2 as YNFKEQ. This CDR3 region has 13 residues. The V segment lost 4 bases and the J segment 8 bases; nucleotides outside the gene matches: 5. This CDR3 reads CASSRTLADEQFF. CDR3 nucleotides: TGTGCCAGCAGCCGGACCCTAGCGGATGAGCAGTTCTTC.

This chain links TRBV4-3 with TRBJ2-7; D unresolved. Trimming removed 4 bases at V and 3 bases at J, with 10 bases between. CDR1 and CDR2 (germline): LGHNA, YSLEER. This CDR3 has 13 amino acids. The DNA of the CDR3 is TGCGCCAGCAGCCCAGGAAGCAACTACGAGCAGTACTTC. This codes for CASSPGSNYEQYF.

The CDR3 loop reads CAWARGGVYEQYF. The CDR3 DNA sequence: TGTGCCTGGGCGAGGGGAGGGGTCTACGAGCAGTACTTC. The genes are TRBV30 and TRBJ2-7, with 7 bases identical to TRBD2. Germline V gene lookup returns CDR1 GTSNPN and CDR2 SVGIG (reference sequence). V shed 5 bases and J 3 bases; nucleotides not matched to a gene: 7. The CDR3 sequence is 13 residues long.

This sequence joins TRBV14 and TRBJ2-2; 12 bases map to TRBD2. Germline V gene data show CDR1 as SGHDN and CDR2 as FVKESK. The CDR3 loop spans 18 amino acids. Trimming took 4 bases from V and 4 from J; bases not matched to a gene: 10. DNA for the CDR3: TGTGCCAGCAGCCCCTCTAGCGGGGGGGCCGGACTCACCGGGGAGCTGTTTTTT. It specifies CASSPSSGGAGLTGELFF.